This TCR beta chain emerged from a study of blood T cells in healthy people across ages. This clonotype has only a few counts. Sequence at one end of the junction differs from germline and may be a read error. A sample-barcoded 5' primer and a J-beta primer mix were used in a second PCR of roughly 6 to 11 cycles. In TCRdb, the 5' RACE reads were re-called with MiXCR into one record per CDR3 protein. The profile shows 1.5 million to 2 million distinct CDR3 sequences, over 25% of them singletons. The CDR3 is 15 amino acids. Germline CDR1 is MNHNS and CDR2 is SASEGT. Total RNA was extracted at no less than 5.5 micrograms per sample.

The sample comprised blood. This receptor was obtained from a woman aged 25 to 39 in good health. The rearrangement uses TRBV6-1 and TRBJ2-1; D ambiguous. CDR3 nucleotides: TGTGCCAGCGGTGAATACAGAAACTCCTACAATGAGCAGTTCTTC. Translated: CASGEYRNSYNEQFF.